These 22 T cell receptor beta chains were all obtained from the same sample, sequenced in a study of blood T cell repertoires in COVID-19. Sequenced by immunoSEQ multiplex PCR; TCRdb stores in-frame clones only, minus some. Here the sample spans about 240,000 clones, about 87% being singletons. Sequenced material: PBMCs or T cells enriched from blood (not recorded which). These receptors originate from a woman aged 25-40 years with acute COVID-19.

Here the CDR3 DNA reads TGTGCCAGCAGCCATGCATACGGTGAACAGGGGTCCTACGAGCAGTACTTC. Translating it yields CASSHAYGEQGSYEQYF. The rearrangement uses TRBV6-2 or TRBV6-3 and TRBJ2-7, with 7 bases lining up with TRBD1. The CDR3 spans 17 residues. J lost 1 base, V lost 6 bases, and 15 bases had no gene match. The germline V gene has CDR1 MNHEY and CDR2 SVGEGT.

This chain uses TRBV5-5 with TRBJ2-7, with 8 bases that match TRBD1. The CDR3 extends over 14 amino acids. CDR1 and CDR2 (germline): SGHKS, YYEKEE (reference sequence). Trimming removed 3 bases from V and 4 bases from J; junction bases left unmatched: 6. Here the CDR3 DNA reads TGTGCCAGCAGCTCCCCGGACAGGGAATACGAGCAGTACTTC. It yields the protein CASSSPDREYEQYF.

This chain connects TRBV20-1 to TRBJ1-2, with 11 bases aligning to TRBD1. CDR3 length: 11 amino acids. Germline V CDR1 and CDR2: DFQATT, SNEGSKA (reference sequence). Trimming took 6 bases from V and 8 from J; bases not matched to a gene: 2. CDR3 amino acids: CSAGQGVGYTF. Here the CDR3 DNA reads TGCAGTGCGGGACAGGGGGTCGGCTACACCTTC.

This sequence joins TRBV6-5 and TRBJ2-2, with D unclear. V lost 2 bases and J lost 5, with 6 bases in between. The length of the CDR3 is 13 residues. Germline V gene data show CDR1 as MNHEY and CDR2 as SVGAGI. CDR3 sequence: CASSYARTGELFF. CDR3 nucleotide sequence: TGTGCCAGCAGTTACGCCCGGACCGGGGAGCTGTTTTTT.

The V and J genes are TRBV5-4 and TRBJ2-6; 10 bases line up with TRBD2. Germline assignment: CDR1 SGHNT and CDR2 YYREEE (reference sequence). Unmatched junction bases numbered 10, after V lost 2 bases and J lost 2 bases. The CDR3 contains 19 residues. CDR3 region: CASSLYVALAGPGANVLTF. The DNA for the CDR3 is TGTGCCAGCAGCTTATATGTTGCACTAGCGGGACCTGGGGCCAACGTCCTGACTTTC.

This clone turned up a few times. This sequence joins TRBV25-1 and TRBJ1-5, with 9 nucleotides matching TRBD1. The CDR3 length is 16 residues. With 6 bases clipped from V and 5 bases from J, the junction kept 11 bases outside the gene matches. Germline-derived CDR1 and CDR2 are MGHDK and SYGVNS. The CDR3 DNA follows: TGTGCCAGCAGACCCACGCGACAGGGGGGAGATCAGCCCCAGCATTTT. Translation: CASRPTRQGGDQPQHF.

The genes are TRBV7-9 and TRBJ1-2, with no clear D. The germline CDR1 and CDR2 sequences are SEHNR and FQNEAQ (reference sequence). V shed 0 bases and J shed 6 bases, with 11 bases lying between them. This CDR3 has 14 amino acids. DNA of the CDR3: TGTGCCAGCAGCTTAGCGCAAGGAGGAAATGGCTACACCTTC. Its protein is CASSLAQGGNGYTF.

This chain connects TRBV11-2 to TRBJ1-2; D unclear. Germline values: CDR1 SGHAT, CDR2 FQNNGV. The CDR3 contains 15 residues. Trimming took off 0 bases at V and 3 bases at J, with 11 bases between the two ends. The CDR3 nucleotides are TGTGCCAGCAGCTTAGATCACCGGGGTCACTATGGCTACACCTTC. Translating it yields CASSLDHRGHYGYTF.

DNA for the CDR3: TGCGCCAGCAGCTTGGCACGGGACAAGTCATATGGCTACACCTTC. Its translation: CASSLARDKSYGYTF. J is TRBJ1-2 and V is TRBV5-1, with D maybe TRBD1 (6 bases). Germline V gene data show CDR1 as SGHRS and CDR2 as YFSETQ. The length of the CDR3 is 15 residues. Deletions cut 0 bases from V and 5 bases from J, with 14 bases between.

This rearrangement joins TRBV5-1 to TRBJ1-6; TRBD1 matches 7 bases. This CDR3 spans 14 amino acids. Per the germline V gene, CDR1 is SGHRS and CDR2 is YFSETQ. V trimming: 3 bases; J trimming: 8 bases; junction bases outside the gene matches: 5. As DNA, the CDR3 is TGCGCCAGCAGCTCGAACAGGGGAGATTCACCCCTCCACTTT. Protein sequence: CASSSNRGDSPLHF.

The rearrangement links TRBV6-5 to TRBJ2-1, with D tentatively TRBD2 (5 bases). V dropped 2 bases and J dropped 0 bases, with 8 bases sitting between them. Germline V gene data show CDR1 as MNHEY and CDR2 as SVGAGI. The CDR3 extends over 15 amino acids. CDR3 loop: CASSYGRGSYNEQFF. The CDR3 coding sequence is TGTGCCAGCAGTTACGGTCGGGGCTCCTACAATGAGCAGTTCTTC.

The chain links TRBV5-1 to TRBJ2-2, with 7 nucleotides matching TRBD1. The CDR3 is 15 amino acids. Germline values: CDR1 SGHRS, CDR2 YFSETQ. V gave up 4 bases and J gave up 0 bases; unmatched junction bases: 3. CDR3 in amino acids: CASSPGTANTGELFF. The CDR3 DNA follows: TGCGCCAGCAGCCCCGGGACAGCGAACACCGGGGAGCTGTTTTTT.

This clone came up once. This chain uses TRBV5-4 with TRBJ2-5; tentatively, D is TRBD1 (6 bases). From germline, CDR1 is SGHNT and CDR2 YYREEE (reference sequence). The CDR3 is 14 residues long. Between the trimmed V and J ends, which lost 5 bases and 2 bases, there was a span of 13 bases. CDR3 in amino acids: CASRQTGGQETQYF. In nucleotides, the CDR3 is TGTGCCAGCAGGCAGACAGGAGGACAAGAGACCCAGTACTTC.

V is TRBV12-3 or TRBV12-4 and J is TRBJ2-5; D gene uncertain. The CDR3 sequence is 13 residues long. V dropped 6 bases and J dropped 2 bases, with 10 bases sitting between them. CDR3 DNA sequence: TGTGCCAGCAGCGTGCTCAGTCAAGAGACCCAGTACTTC. It yields the protein CASSVLSQETQYF.

This chain joins TRBV7-9 and TRBJ2-1; 10 positions match TRBD1. The CDR3 runs 18 residues. Germline loops: CDR1 SEHNR, CDR2 FQNEAQ (reference sequence). Trimming at V came to 5 bases and at J to 1 base, leaving 11 bases not matched to a gene. The DNA of the CDR3 is TGTGCCAGCAGCCTATGGTCGGGACAGGGGACTTCCTACAATGAGCAGTTCTTC. Its protein is CASSLWSGQGTSYNEQFF.

The sample holds a few counts of this clone. The chain combines TRBV24-1 with TRBJ2-1, with no clear D. The CDR3 extends over 12 amino acids. Germline V CDR1 and CDR2: KGHDR, SFDVKD. V was cut by 3 bases and J by 9 bases, with 8 bases left in between. The CDR3 loop reads CATSDGHFEQFF. The CDR3 DNA follows: TGTGCCACCAGTGATGGCCATTTTGAGCAGTTCTTC.

The chain links TRBV10-3 to TRBJ1-5; TRBD1 is a possible D gene (5 bases). The V end was cut by 3 bases, the J end by 4 bases, with 16 bases between. In germline, CDR1 is ENHRY, CDR2 SYGVKD. The CDR3 runs to 16 residues. CDR3 bases: TGTGCCATCAGTGATGTTGGGGCAGGGTTGAATCAGCCCCAGCATTTT. This encodes CAISDVGAGLNQPQHF.

Of note for this clone: Other DNA sequences in this sample translate to the same CDR3. V and J are TRBV5-1 and TRBJ1-4, with a tentative D call TRBD1 (6 bases). The germline CDR1 and CDR2 sequences are SGHRS and YFSETQ. Trimming left V 3 bases short and J 0 bases short, with 9 bases between. This CDR3 spans 15 amino acids. In DNA form, the CDR3 reads TGCGCCAGCAGCTCCGGGACAACAACTAATGAAAAACTGTTTTTT. Translation gives CASSSGTTTNEKLFF. The whole variable domain, remainder taken from reference TRBV5-1 and TRBJ1-4, is KAGVTQTPRYLIKTRGQQVTLSCSPISGHRSVSWYQQTPGQGLQFLFEYFSETQRNKGNFPGRFSGRQFSNSRSEMNVSTLELGDSALYLCASSSGTTTNEKLFFGSGTQLSVL.

The rearrangement joins TRBV28 to TRBJ1-1; D gene ambiguous. The V gene lost 5 bases and the J gene lost 0 bases, with 28 bases spanning the gap. The CDR3 spans 20 residues. Germline CDR1 and CDR2: MDHEN and SYDVKM. CDR3 sequence (DNA): TGTGCCAGCAGTCCTATCTTGTATACAGTCGGAGGAGGTTTGAACACTGAAGCTTTCTTT. It is translated as CASSPILYTVGGGLNTEAFF. Full variable domain (rest looked up from reference TRBV28 and TRBJ1-1): DVKVTQSSRYLVKRTGEKVFLECVQDMDHENMFWYRQDPGLGLRLIYFSYDVKMKEKGDIPEGYSVSREKKERFSLILESASTNQTSMYLCASSPILYTVGGGLNTEAFFGQGTRLTVV.

V and J are TRBV5-6 and TRBJ2-1; unclear D gene. CDR3 length: 12 amino acids. CDR1 SGHDT and CDR2 YYEEEE come from the germline V gene. Trimming shortened V by 2 bases and J by 4 bases, and 4 bases separated the two germline ends. CDR3 nucleotides: TGTGCCAGCAGCTTTAGATACAATGAGCAGTTCTTC. This codes for CASSFRYNEQFF.

The chain uses TRBV15 and TRBJ2-1; 12 bases line up with TRBD2. The CDR3 contains 16 residues. V was clipped by 4 bases and J by 9 bases; unmatched bases: 10. Germline CDR1 reads LNHNV; CDR2 reads YYDKDF (reference sequence). CDR3 in DNA: TGTGCCACCAGCATGTCCCTAGCGGGGGGGCGAGGTGAGCAGTTCTTC. The encoded protein is CATSMSLAGGRGEQFF.

The chain uses TRBV7-2 and TRBJ2-7, with TRBD1 matching over 11 bases. Germline V gene data show CDR1 as SGHTA and CDR2 as FQGNSA. The CDR3 spans 15 residues. After removal of 1 base from V and 7 bases from J, the junction contained 6 bases not matched to a gene. CDR3 sequence reads: CASSLDPGTGGEQYF. For the CDR3, the DNA is TGTGCCAGCAGCTTAGACCCCGGGACAGGGGGGGAGCAGTACTTC.